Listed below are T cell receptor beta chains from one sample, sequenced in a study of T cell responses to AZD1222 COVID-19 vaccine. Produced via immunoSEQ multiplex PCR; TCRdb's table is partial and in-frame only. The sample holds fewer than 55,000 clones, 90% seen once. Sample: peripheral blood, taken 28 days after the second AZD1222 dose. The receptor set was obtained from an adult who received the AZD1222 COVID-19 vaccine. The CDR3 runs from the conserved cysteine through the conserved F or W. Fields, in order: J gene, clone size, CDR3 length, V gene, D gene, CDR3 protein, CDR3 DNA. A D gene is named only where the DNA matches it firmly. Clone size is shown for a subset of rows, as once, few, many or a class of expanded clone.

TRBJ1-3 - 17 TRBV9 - CASSVGEGPGPGNTIYF TGTGCCAGCAGCGTAGGAGAGGGGCCCGGGCCTGGAAACACCATATATTTT
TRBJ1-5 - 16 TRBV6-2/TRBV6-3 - CASSYSRGPSNQPQHF TGTGCCAGCAGTTACTCTAGGGGTCCGAGCAATCAGCCCCAGCATTTT
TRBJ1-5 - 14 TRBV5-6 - CASSPGFHVQPQHF TGTGCCAGCAGCCCCGGATTCCACGTGCAGCCCCAGCATTTT
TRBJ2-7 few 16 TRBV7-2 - CASSLVNGLPTDEQYF TGTGCCAGCAGCTTAGTGAACGGACTACCTACCGACGAGCAGTACTTC
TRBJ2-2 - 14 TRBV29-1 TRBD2 CSVGASGATGELFF TGCAGCGTCGGGGCTAGCGGGGCTACCGGGGAGCTGTTTTTT
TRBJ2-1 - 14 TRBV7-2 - CASSSMTGDKEQFF TGTGCCAGCAGCTCGATGACAGGAGACAAAGAGCAGTTCTTC
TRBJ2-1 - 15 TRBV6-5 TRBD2 CASSYSAGGFDEQFF TGTGCCAGCAGTTACTCGGCGGGGGGGTTCGATGAGCAGTTCTTC
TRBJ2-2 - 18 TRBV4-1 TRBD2 CASSQRSSGGLFTGELFF TGCGCCAGCAGCCAAAGGTCTAGCGGGGGGCTTTTCACCGGGGAGCTGTTTTTT
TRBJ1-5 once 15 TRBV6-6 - CASITGRSSNQPQHF TGTGCCAGCATCACAGGGCGGTCGAGCAATCAGCCCCAGCATTTT
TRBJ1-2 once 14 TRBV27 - CASSPRGRGYGYTF TGTGCCAGCAGTCCCCGGGGGCGCGGCTATGGCTACACCTTC
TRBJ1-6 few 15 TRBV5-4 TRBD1 CASSATGAHNSPLHF TGTGCCAGCAGCGCCACAGGGGCCCATAATTCACCCCTCCACTTT
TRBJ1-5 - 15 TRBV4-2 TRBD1 CASSREGQGDQPQHF TGTGCCAGCAGCCGAGAGGGACAGGGGGATCAGCCCCAGCATTTT
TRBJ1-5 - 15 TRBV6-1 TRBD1 CASSEVKGGRQPQHF TGTGCCAGCAGTGAAGTAAAAGGGGGCAGGCAGCCCCAGCATTTT
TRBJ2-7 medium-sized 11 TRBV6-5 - CASSTGLEQYF TGTGCCAGCAGTACGGGACTCGAGCAGTACTTC
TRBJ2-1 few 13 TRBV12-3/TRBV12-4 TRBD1 CASSLQGWNEQFF TGTGCCAGCAGTCTACAGGGGTGGAATGAGCAGTTCTTC
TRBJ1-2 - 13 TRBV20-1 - CSASVDGSLGYTF TGCAGTGCTAGTGTGGACGGGTCTCTTGGCTACACCTTC
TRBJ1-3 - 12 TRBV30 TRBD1 CAWSRQGNTIYF TGTGCCTGGTCGAGACAGGGGAACACCATATATTTT
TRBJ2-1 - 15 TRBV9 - CASSVVGPRGYEQFF TGTGCCAGCAGCGTAGTTGGCCCCAGGGGCTATGAGCAGTTCTTC
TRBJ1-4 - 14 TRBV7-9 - CASSWAPNYEKLFF TGTGCCAGCAGCTGGGCTCCGAACTATGAAAAACTGTTTTTT
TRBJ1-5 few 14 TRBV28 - CASIPGGSNQPQHF TGTGCCAGTATCCCCGGGGGCTCCAATCAGCCCCAGCATTTT
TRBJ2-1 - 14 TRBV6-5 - CASSYQGSDNEQFF TGTGCCAGCAGTTACCAAGGTAGCGACAATGAGCAGTTCTTC
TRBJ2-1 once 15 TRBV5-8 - CASSLGSSSYNEQFF TGTGCCAGCAGCTTGGGGTCTAGCTCCTACAATGAGCAGTTCTTC
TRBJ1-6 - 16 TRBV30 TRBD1 CAWSVQGSVGNSPLHF TGTGCCTGGAGTGTACAGGGGTCGGTCGGTAATTCACCCCTCCACTTT
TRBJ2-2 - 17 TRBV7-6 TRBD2 CASSSGLAGTMTGELFF TGTGCCAGCAGCTCCGGACTAGCGGGAACGATGACCGGGGAGCTGTTTTTT
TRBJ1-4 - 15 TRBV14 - CASSQTWGIGEKLFF TGTGCCAGCAGCCAAACGTGGGGGATCGGCGAAAAACTGTTTTTT
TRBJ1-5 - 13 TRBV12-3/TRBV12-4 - CASRISDNQPQHF TGTGCCAGCAGAATAAGCGACAATCAGCCCCAGCATTTT
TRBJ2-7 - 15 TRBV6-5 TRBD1 CASSYRGTGVYEQYF TGTGCCAGCAGTTACAGGGGGACAGGGGTCTACGAGCAGTACTTC
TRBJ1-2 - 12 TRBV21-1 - CASSKERDGYTF TGTGCCAGCAGCAAAGAGCGTGATGGCTACACCTTC
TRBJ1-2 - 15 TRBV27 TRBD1 CASSLRDRGNYGYTF TGTGCCAGCAGTTTAAGGGACAGGGGTAACTATGGCTACACCTTC
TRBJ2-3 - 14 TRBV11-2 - CASSLVGSRNTQYF TGTGCCAGCAGCTTAGTTGGGTCCCGAAATACGCAGTATTTT
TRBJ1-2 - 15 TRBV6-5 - CASSYSAARGYGYTF TGTGCCAGCAGTTACTCTGCGGCGCGGGGCTATGGCTACACCTTC
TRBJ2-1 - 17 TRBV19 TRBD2 CASSIRASGGLGNEQFF TGTGCCAGTAGTATAAGGGCTAGCGGGGGGCTAGGTAATGAGCAGTTCTTC
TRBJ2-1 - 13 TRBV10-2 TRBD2 CASRAGDLNEQFF TGCGCCAGCAGAGCGGGGGACCTCAATGAGCAGTTCTTC
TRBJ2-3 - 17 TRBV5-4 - CASSPPFAGQNTDTQYF TGTGCCAGCAGCCCTCCATTCGCGGGGCAAAACACAGATACGCAGTATTTT
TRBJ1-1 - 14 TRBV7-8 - CASSEAPGSSEAFF TGTGCCAGCAGCGAGGCCCCAGGGAGCTCTGAAGCTTTCTTT
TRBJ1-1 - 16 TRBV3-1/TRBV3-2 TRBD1 CASSPTDRGLNTEAFF TGTGCCAGCAGCCCGACGGACAGGGGGCTAAACACTGAAGCTTTCTTT
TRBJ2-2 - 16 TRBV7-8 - CASSLVGRDRAGELFF TGTGCCAGCAGCTTAGTGGGTAGGGATCGGGCCGGGGAGCTGTTTTTT
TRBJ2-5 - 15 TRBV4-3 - CASSQGLTHQETQYF TGCGCCAGCAGCCAAGGTCTAACCCACCAAGAGACCCAGTACTTC
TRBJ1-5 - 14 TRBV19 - CASTAGGYNQPQHF TGTGCCAGTACGGCCGGCGGGTATAATCAGCCCCAGCATTTT
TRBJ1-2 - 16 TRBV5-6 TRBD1 CASSVIGTGIFYGYTF TGTGCCAGCAGCGTCATCGGGACAGGGATATTCTATGGCTACACCTTC
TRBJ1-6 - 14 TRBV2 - CASRIRRGESPLHF TGTGCCAGCAGGATAAGACGCGGGGAGTCACCCCTCCACTTT
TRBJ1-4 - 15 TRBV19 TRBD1 CASSIEGTGKEKLFF TGTGCCAGTAGTATCGAAGGGACAGGGAAGGAAAAACTGTTTTTT
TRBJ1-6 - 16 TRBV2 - CASGGPEHGRGSPLHF TGTGCCAGCGGGGGACCAGAGCACGGACGGGGTTCACCCCTCCACTTT
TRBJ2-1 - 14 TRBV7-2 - CASSLAVFRNEQFF TGTGCCAGCAGCTTAGCCGTTTTCAGGAATGAGCAGTTCTTC
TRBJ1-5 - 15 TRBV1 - CTSSQDGGPTQPQHF TGCACCAGCAGCCAAGACGGGGGACCAACACAGCCCCAGCATTTT
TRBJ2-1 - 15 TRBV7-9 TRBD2 CASSQLTSGSNEQFF TGTGCCAGCAGCCAATTGACTAGCGGGAGTAATGAGCAGTTCTTC
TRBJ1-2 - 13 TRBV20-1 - CSASLTTNYGYTF TGCAGTGCTAGTCTGACAACCAACTATGGCTACACCTTC
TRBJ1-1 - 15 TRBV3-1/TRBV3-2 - CASSQDPRTWGEAFF TGTGCCAGCAGCCAAGATCCCCGGACTTGGGGTGAAGCTTTCTTT